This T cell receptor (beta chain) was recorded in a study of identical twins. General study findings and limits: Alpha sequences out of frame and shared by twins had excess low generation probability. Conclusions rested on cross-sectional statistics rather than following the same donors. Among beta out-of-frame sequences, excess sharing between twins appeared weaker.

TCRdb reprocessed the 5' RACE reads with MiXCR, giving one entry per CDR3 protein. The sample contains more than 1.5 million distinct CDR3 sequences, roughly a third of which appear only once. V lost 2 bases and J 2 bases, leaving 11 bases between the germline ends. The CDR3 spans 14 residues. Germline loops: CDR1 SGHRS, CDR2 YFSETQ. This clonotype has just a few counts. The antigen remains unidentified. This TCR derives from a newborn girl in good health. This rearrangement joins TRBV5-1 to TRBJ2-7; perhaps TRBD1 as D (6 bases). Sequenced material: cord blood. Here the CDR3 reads CASSFYRVAYEQYF. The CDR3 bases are TGCGCCAGCAGCTTTTACAGGGTCGCCTACGAGCAGTACTTC.